Following are 3 T cell receptor beta chains from one sample sequenced in a study of blood T cell repertoires in COVID-19. Sequenced by immunoSEQ multiplex PCR; TCRdb stores in-frame clones only, minus some. Of 200,000 to 250,000 clones listed, more than 75% are singletons. The source material was peripheral blood. The receptors were gathered from a man older than 75 with acute or convalescent COVID-19.

V and J are TRBV28 and TRBJ1-5; TRBD1 matches at 9 bases. Losses at the gene ends were 4 bases for V and 0 bases for J; bases not matched to a gene: 16. Germline CDR1 and CDR2: MDHEN and SYDVKM. The CDR3 spans 20 residues. Here the CDR3 DNA reads TGTGCCAGCAGTTCCACAAATTATTGGGACAGGGCTACTAGCAATCAGCCCCAGCATTTT. This translates into CASSSTNYWDRATSNQPQHF. Looking up the rest from reference TRBV28 and TRBJ1-5 gives the full variable domain: DVKVTQSSRYLVKRTGEKVFLECVQDMDHENMFWYRQDPGLGLRLIYFSYDVKMKEKGDIPEGYSVSREKKERFSLILESASTNQTSMYLCASSSTNYWDRATSNQPQHFGDGTRLSIL.

This chain uses TRBV6-2 or TRBV6-3 with TRBJ1-5; 11 nucleotides agree with TRBD1. This CDR3 spans 17 amino acids. Germline values: CDR1 MNHEY, CDR2 SVGEGT. V trimming: 5 bases; J trimming: 5 bases; junction bases outside the gene matches: 11. The CDR3 sequence: CASSVLGQGARDQPQHF. CDR3 DNA sequence: TGTGCCAGCAGTGTTCTTGGACAGGGGGCGAGGGATCAGCCCCAGCATTTT.

This clone was seen once. The chain recombines TRBV5-1 with TRBJ2-1; D is possibly TRBD1 (6 bases). The length of the CDR3 is 17 residues. The germline V and J ends were trimmed by 4 bases and 9 bases, with 26 bases remaining between them. Germline V gene data show CDR1 as SGHRS and CDR2 as YFSETQ. The CDR3 loop is CASSLTLNRVGMSEQFF. The CDR3 DNA reads TGCGCCAGCAGCCTTACCCTGAACAGGGTTGGAATGAGTGAGCAGTTCTTC.